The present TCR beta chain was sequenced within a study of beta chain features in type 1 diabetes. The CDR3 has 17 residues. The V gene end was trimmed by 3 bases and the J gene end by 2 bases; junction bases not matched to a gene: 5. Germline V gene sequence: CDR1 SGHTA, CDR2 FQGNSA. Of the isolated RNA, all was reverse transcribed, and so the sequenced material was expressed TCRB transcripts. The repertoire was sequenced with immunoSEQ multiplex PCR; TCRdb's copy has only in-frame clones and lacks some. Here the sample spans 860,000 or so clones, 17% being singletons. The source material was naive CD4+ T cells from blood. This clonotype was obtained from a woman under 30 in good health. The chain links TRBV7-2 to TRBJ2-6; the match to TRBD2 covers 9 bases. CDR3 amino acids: CASSLIGGRAGANVLTF. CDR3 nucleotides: TGTGCCAGCAGCTTGATTGGCGGGAGGGCTGGGGCCAACGTCCTGACTTTC.